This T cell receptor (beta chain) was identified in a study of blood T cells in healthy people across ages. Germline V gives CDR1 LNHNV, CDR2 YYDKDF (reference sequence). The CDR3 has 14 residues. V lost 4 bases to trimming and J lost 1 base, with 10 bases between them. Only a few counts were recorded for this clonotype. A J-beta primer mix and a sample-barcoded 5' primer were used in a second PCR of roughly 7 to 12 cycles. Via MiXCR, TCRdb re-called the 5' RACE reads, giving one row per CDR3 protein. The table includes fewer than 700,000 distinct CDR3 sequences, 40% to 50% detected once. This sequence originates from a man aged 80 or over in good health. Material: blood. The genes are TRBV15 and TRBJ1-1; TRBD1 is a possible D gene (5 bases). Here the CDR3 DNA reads TGTGCCACCAGCACCAGGGCCGGGAACACTGAAGCTTTCTTT. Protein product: CATSTRAGNTEAFF.